Presented here are 15 T cell receptor beta chains from one specimen sequenced in a study of cytomegalovirus exposure and HLA in healthy donors. The PCR made use of 60 Vbeta and 13 Jbeta primers. Sequencing was performed with immunoSEQ multiplex PCR; in TCRdb, only in-frame clones are kept and a portion is missing. The table records tens of thousands of clones, 75% to 85% of them present only once. The sample was PBMCs. These receptors were obtained from a woman between 40 and 55 years old in good health and CMV-seronegative.

This rearrangement joins TRBV6-1 to TRBJ2-7, with D possibly TRBD2 on 6 matching bases. V was cut by 0 bases and J by 3 bases, with 27 bases left in between. CDR3 size: 20 residues. CDR1 is MNHNS and CDR2 is SASEGT in the germline V gene. The DNA for the CDR3 is TGTGCCAGCAGTGAAGCTGGGGCGGGGTACCGGGGGTTCCGTCGCTACGAGCAGTACTTC. Its protein is CASSEAGAGYRGFRRYEQYF.

The CDR3: CASSLGQGHGYTF. CDR3 sequence (DNA): TGTGCCAGCAGTTTAGGACAGGGACATGGCTACACCTTC. The V gene is TRBV6-6, the J gene TRBJ1-2; 8 nucleotides line up with TRBD1. The CDR3 is 13 residues long. Trimming at V came to 4 bases and at J to 6 bases, leaving 4 bases not matched to a gene. Germline V gene data show CDR1 as MNHNY and CDR2 as SVGAGI (reference sequence).

This clone appeared a single time. The V call is TRBV14, the J call TRBJ2-7; 9 nucleotides agree with TRBD1. From germline, CDR1 is SGHDN and CDR2 FVKESK. The junction had 5 bases not matched to a gene; V was cut back by 4 bases and J by 1 base. CDR3 length: 15 residues. CDR3 amino acids: CASSRGTGQSYEQYF. CDR3 DNA: TGTGCCAGCAGCCGGGGGACAGGGCAGTCCTACGAGCAGTACTTC.

This sequence joins TRBV29-1 and TRBJ2-3; 7 bases agree with TRBD1. Germline CDR1 SQVTM, CDR2 ANQGSEA. There are 16 residues in the CDR3. With V trimmed by 1 base and J by 3 bases, 10 bases remained unmatched. The CDR3 loop reads CSVEGGTGVATDTQYF. The CDR3, as DNA: TGCAGCGTTGAAGGGGGTACAGGGGTTGCGACAGATACGCAGTATTTT.

V and J are TRBV30 and TRBJ2-5, with D possibly being TRBD2 (5 bases). Matching the DNA end better, TRBJ2-7 makes the J call doubtful. Germline CDR1 and CDR2: GTSNPN and SVGIG (reference sequence). The CDR3 totals 12 residues. CDR3 residues: CAWRWGAYEQYF. CDR3 nucleotide sequence: TGTGCCTGGAGGTGGGGAGCCTACGAGCAGTACTTC.

This clone was observed once. The chain combines TRBV2 with TRBJ1-5; 10 bases match TRBD1. The CDR3 sequence is 14 residues long. Germline V gene lookup returns CDR1 SNHLY and CDR2 FYNNEI. Trimming removed 5 bases from V and 4 bases from J; junction bases left unmatched: 2. The CDR3 here is CASSRQGANQPQHF. The CDR3 DNA reads TGTGCCAGCAGTAGACAGGGGGCAAATCAGCCCCAGCATTTT. Combining the CDR3 with reference TRBV2 and TRBJ1-5 gives the whole variable domain EPEVTQTPSHQVTQMGQEVILRCVPISNHLYFYWYRQILGQKVEFLVSFYNNEISEKSEIFDDQFSVERPDGSNFTLKIRSTKLEDSAMYFCASSRQGANQPQHFGDGTRLSIL.

The chain joins TRBV30 to TRBJ2-7, with 8 bases aligning to TRBD1. Trimming took 3 bases from V and 3 from J; bases not matched to a gene: 4. CDR1 and CDR2 from the germline V gene are GTSNPN and SVGIG (reference sequence). The CDR3 sequence is 13 residues long. The CDR3 bases are TGTGCCTGGAGGAACACAGGGGGCTACGAGCAGTACTTC. This sequence encodes CAWRNTGGYEQYF.

This sequence joins TRBV27 and TRBJ1-1; D unclear. The CDR3 extends over 12 amino acids. From germline, CDR1 is MNHEY and CDR2 SMNVEV (reference sequence). Deletions cut 4 bases from V and 0 bases from J, with 3 bases between. CDR3: CASSSVNTEAFF. The CDR3 bases are TGTGCCAGCAGTTCTGTGAACACTGAAGCTTTCTTT.

The rearrangement links TRBV19 to TRBJ1-5; no firm D call. Germline V gives CDR1 LNHDA, CDR2 SQIVND (reference sequence). V lost 9 bases, J lost 7 bases, and 16 bases lay in between. This CDR3 is built from 13 residues. In nucleotides, the CDR3 is TGTGCCAGCAGAGGCAGCGGGAGGCAGCCCCAGCATTTT. It translates to CASRGSGRQPQHF.

This chain links TRBV5-1 with TRBJ2-1; TRBD2 aligns across 7 bases. The CDR3 runs 16 residues. V lost 0 bases to trimming and J lost 4 bases; unmatched junction nucleotides: 7. Germline loops: CDR1 SGHRS, CDR2 YFSETQ. DNA for the CDR3: TGCGCCAGCAGCTTGGCCGGAGGACTAGAGTACAATGAGCAGTTCTTC. It encodes CASSLAGGLEYNEQFF.

The chain uses TRBV30 and TRBJ1-1; D unclear. The CDR3 is 13 residues long. V shed 4 bases and J shed 1 base, with 10 bases lying between them. Germline V gives CDR1 GTSNPN, CDR2 SVGIG (reference sequence). The CDR3 DNA reads TGTGCCTGGAAAGAGTTCACGAACACTGAAGCTTTCTTT. Its protein is CAWKEFTNTEAFF.

This clone was counted only a few times. This chain uses TRBV6-8 with TRBJ1-1; 7 bases line up with TRBD1. This CDR3 spans 17 amino acids. Trimming at V came to 6 bases and at J to 1 base, leaving 14 bases not matched to a gene. Germline CDR1 reads MNHGY; CDR2 reads SAAAGT. The chain's CDR3 is CASRWGQHAQENTEAFF. CDR3 bases: TGTGCCAGCAGGTGGGGACAGCACGCCCAGGAGAACACTGAAGCTTTCTTT.

V and J are TRBV18 and TRBJ1-2; tentatively, D is TRBD1 (5 bases). The V gene's germline CDR1 is KGHSH and CDR2 LQKENI. The CDR3 has 16 residues. V shed 3 bases and J shed 4 bases, with 18 bases lying between them. CDR3 coding DNA: TGTGCCAGCTCACCTTCCGAGGACACCATGCCCTATGGCTACACCTTC. It yields the protein CASSPSEDTMPYGYTF.

The V call is TRBV7-2, the J call TRBJ1-2; the D gene is possibly TRBD1 (6 bases). The germline gives CDR1 SGHTA, CDR2 FQGNSA. The CDR3 has 14 amino acids. The V and J ends lost 3 bases and 8 bases respectively, with 16 bases between them. The CDR3 DNA is TGTGCCAGCAGCTTTAACAGGGTGACCATGGGCTACACCTTC. This codes for CASSFNRVTMGYTF.

The J gene is TRBJ2-1, the V gene TRBV10-3, with 7 nucleotides matching TRBD1. Germline CDR1 reads ENHRY; CDR2 reads SYGVKD. J lost 4 bases, V lost 7 bases, and 10 bases had no gene match. The CDR3 runs 15 residues. This chain's CDR3 is CAITKDRDSYNEQFF. CDR3 nucleotide sequence: TGTGCCATCACTAAAGACAGGGATAGTTACAATGAGCAGTTCTTC.